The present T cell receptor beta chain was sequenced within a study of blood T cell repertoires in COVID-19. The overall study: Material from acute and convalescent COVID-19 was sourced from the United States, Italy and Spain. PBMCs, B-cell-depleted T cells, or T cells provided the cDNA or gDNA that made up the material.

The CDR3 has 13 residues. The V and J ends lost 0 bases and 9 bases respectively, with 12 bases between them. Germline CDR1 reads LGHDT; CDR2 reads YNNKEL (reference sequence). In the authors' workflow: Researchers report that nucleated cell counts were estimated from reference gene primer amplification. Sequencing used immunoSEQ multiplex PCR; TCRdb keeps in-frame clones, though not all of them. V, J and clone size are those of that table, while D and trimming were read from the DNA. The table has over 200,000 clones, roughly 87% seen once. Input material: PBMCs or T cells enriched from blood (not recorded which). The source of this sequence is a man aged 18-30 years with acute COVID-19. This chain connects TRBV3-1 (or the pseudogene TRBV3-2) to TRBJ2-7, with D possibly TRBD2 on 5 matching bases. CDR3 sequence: CASSQDGSVGQYF. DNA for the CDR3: TGTGCCAGCAGCCAAGATGGTAGCGTCGGGCAGTACTTC.